The clone carrying this T cell receptor beta chain was recorded many times. What it binds is unknown. The sample originates from a study of glioma-infiltrating T cells. Study-level findings and limits: CDR3 overlap between tissue and blood was very small.

TCR alpha and beta CDR3 regions were amplified from RNA using iRepertoire nested multiplex PCR. TCRdb redid the calling of the multiplex PCR reads with MiXCR, one entry per CDR3 protein. In the table there are roughly 100,000 distinct CDR3 sequences, around 28% of which are singletons. The CDR3 is made up of 14 amino acids. V was shortened by 4 bases and J by 5 bases, with 15 bases between the two germline ends. Germline CDR1 MNHEY, CDR2 SMNVEV (reference sequence). The sequenced material came from glioma tissue, nonneoplastic brain tissue, or PBMCs (not recorded which). The chain joins TRBV27 to TRBJ2-7; unclear D gene. The receptor's source is a human donor with low-grade glioma or glioblastoma, undergoing nonglioma brain surgery, or in good health (not recorded which). The CDR3 is CASSSAGAPHEQYF. The CDR3 nucleotides read TGTGCCAGCAGTTCGGCCGGCGCCCCCCACGAGCAGTACTTC.